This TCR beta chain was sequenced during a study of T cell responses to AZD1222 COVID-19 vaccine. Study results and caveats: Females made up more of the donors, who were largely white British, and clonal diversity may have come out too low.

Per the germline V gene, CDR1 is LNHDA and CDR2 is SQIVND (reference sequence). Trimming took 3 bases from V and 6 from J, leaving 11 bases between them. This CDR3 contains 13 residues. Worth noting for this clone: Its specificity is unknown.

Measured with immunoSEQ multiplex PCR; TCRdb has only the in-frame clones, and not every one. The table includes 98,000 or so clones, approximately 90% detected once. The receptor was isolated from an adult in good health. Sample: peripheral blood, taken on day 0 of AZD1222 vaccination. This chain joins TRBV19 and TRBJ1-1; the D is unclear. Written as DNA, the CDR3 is TGTGCCAGTAGTATCCTCGGGAGATCTGAAGCTTTCTTT. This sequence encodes CASSILGRSEAFF.